The TCR beta chain under discussion was sequenced for a study of OX40 agonist ivuxolimab in advanced cancers. About the study: Dose-escalation patients' cancers were hepatocellular carcinoma, melanoma, renal cell or head and neck cancer.

In regard to this clone: Antigen specificity is unknown.

In germline, CDR1 is SGHTA, CDR2 FQGTGA. V lost 5 bases, J lost 2 bases, and 9 bases lay in between. The CDR3 has 14 amino acids. General observations from the study: CD8+ T cells showed, on average, more clonal expansion than CD4+ cells.

Here immunoSEQ multiplex PCR was the method, and the copy in TCRdb shows in-frame clones only, minus some. Of approximately 79,000 clones detected, 85% to 90% appear once; the ten largest clones hold less than 4%. The chain joins TRBV7-3 to TRBJ2-2; tentatively, D is TRBD2 (6 bases). The input for sequencing was CD4+ or CD8+ T cells sorted from blood, taken in a trial of the OX40 agonist ivuxolimab. The TCR sequence derives from an adult with an advanced solid tumor such as melanoma, head and neck, liver or kidney cancer. The CDR3 spells CASSRGLNTGELFF. The CDR3 coding sequence is TGTGCCAGCAGCCGGGGACTCAACACCGGGGAGCTGTTTTTT.